This T cell receptor beta chain was sequenced for a study of shared clonotypes between healthy human individuals. The naive CD8 subset, CD45RO-negative cells positively selected for CCR7, excluded terminally differentiated effector memory CD45RA+ cells. The authors distributed each subset's genomic DNA evenly over several immunoSEQ plates. The assay was immunoSEQ multiplex PCR, and TCRdb's table has in-frame clones only and misses some. The sample yields millions of clones, roughly 91% seen once. Findings and caveats of the study: Represented genetic and exposure-history diversity was restricted by having few donors. Non-shared clonotypes had lower generation probabilities than those shared by all four donors.

V was pared by 3 bases and J by 8 bases, with 14 bases between. Germline values: CDR1 MNHEY, CDR2 SMNVEV (reference sequence). This CDR3 is 14 amino acids long. Regarding this clone: Its antigen is currently unknown.

Sequenced: naive CD8+ T cells from PBMCs. The origin of this receptor is a man in his late teens or twenties in good health. Some clones in this sample may be carry-over from other donors' samples. The J gene is TRBJ2-1, the V gene TRBV27; D perhaps matches TRBD2 (6 bases). The CDR3 sequence: CASSLAAGIDEQFF. Written as DNA, the CDR3 is TGTGCCAGCAGTTTGGCGGCGGGGATTGATGAGCAGTTCTTC.